This TCR beta chain appears in the sequencing data of a study of blood T cells in healthy people across ages. Staff drew around 10 milliliters of peripheral blood from each donor. The use of a sample-barcoded 5' primer and a J-beta primer mix characterized a second PCR of roughly 7 to 12 cycles. The template-switch adaptor, which had 12 random nucleotides, put a tag on each cDNA molecule. TCRdb reanalysed the 5' RACE reads using MiXCR and keeps one entry per CDR3 protein. Of about 1.1 million distinct CDR3 sequences listed, around two fifths are singletons. Study results and caveats: Strong correlation linked observed beta diversity and percent naive T cells. Conclusively comparing naive with antigen-experienced cells was impossible with unsorted PBMCs.

Note on this clonotype: Its antigen is undetermined. One end of the junction does not line up with germline, which may come from a read error.

In germline, CDR1 is MNHEY, CDR2 SVGAGI. This CDR3 is 17 amino acids long. Material: blood. The receptor was derived from a man in his late teens or twenties in good health. The chain carries TRBV6-5 and TRBJ1-1, with a tentative D call TRBD1 (5 bases). CDR3 residues: CASRYTHAGLINTEAFF. DNA for the CDR3: TGTGCCAGCCGTTATACACACGCGGGACTGATCAACACTGAAGCTTTCTTT.